This T cell receptor beta chain was captured in a study of T cell changes during pregnancy in multiple sclerosis. CDR3 size: 12 residues. Per the germline V gene, CDR1 is MNHEY and CDR2 is SVGAGI. J gave up 7 bases and V 7 bases, and 5 bases lay outside the gene matches. Only in-frame clones appear in the TCRdb table, and some are missing; sequencing was by immunoSEQ multiplex PCR. The repertoire consists of around 65,000 clones, with roughly 87% occurring once and the leading ten covering 1.5% to 2%. The V and J genes are TRBV6-5 and TRBJ1-2, with 8 bases that match TRBD1. Material: peripheral blood, obtained in the first trimester of pregnancy. The receptor was derived from a female donor with multiple sclerosis, enrolled in a pregnancy study. The CDR3 coding sequence is TGTGCCAGCAATCAGGGGGCTGGTGGCTACACCTTC. Protein product: CASNQGAGGYTF.